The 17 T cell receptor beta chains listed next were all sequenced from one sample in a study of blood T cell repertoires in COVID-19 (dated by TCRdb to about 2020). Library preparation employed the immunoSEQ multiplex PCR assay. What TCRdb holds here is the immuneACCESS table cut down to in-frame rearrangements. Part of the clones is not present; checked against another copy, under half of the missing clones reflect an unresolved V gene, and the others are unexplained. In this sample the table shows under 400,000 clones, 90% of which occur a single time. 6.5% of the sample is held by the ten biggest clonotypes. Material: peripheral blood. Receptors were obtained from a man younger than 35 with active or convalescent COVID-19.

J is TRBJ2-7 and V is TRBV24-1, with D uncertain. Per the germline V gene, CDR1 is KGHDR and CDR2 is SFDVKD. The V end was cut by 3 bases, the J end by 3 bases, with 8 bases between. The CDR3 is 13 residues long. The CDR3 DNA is TGTGCCACCAGTGATCCCCAACTCTACGAGCAGTACTTC. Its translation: CATSDPQLYEQYF.

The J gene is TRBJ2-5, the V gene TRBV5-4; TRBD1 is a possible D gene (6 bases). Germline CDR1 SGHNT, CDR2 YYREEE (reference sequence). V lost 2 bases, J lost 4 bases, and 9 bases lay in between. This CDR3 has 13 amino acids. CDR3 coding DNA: TGTGCCAGCAGCTTCCAGGGGACAGAGACCCAGTACTTC. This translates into CASSFQGTETQYF. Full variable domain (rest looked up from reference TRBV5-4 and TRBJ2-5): ETGVTQSPTHLIKTRGQQVTLRCSSQSGHNTVSWYQQALGQGPQFIFQYYREEENGRGNFPPRFSGLQFPNYSSELNVNALELDDSALYLCASSFQGTETQYFGPGTRLLVL.

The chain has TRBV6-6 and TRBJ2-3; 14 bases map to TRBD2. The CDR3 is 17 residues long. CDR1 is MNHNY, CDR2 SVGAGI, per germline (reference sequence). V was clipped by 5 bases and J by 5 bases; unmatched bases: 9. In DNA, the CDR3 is TGTGCCAGCAGTCCCAGACTAGCGGGGGGGCAGGTAGATACGCAGTATTTT. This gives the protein CASSPRLAGGQVDTQYF.

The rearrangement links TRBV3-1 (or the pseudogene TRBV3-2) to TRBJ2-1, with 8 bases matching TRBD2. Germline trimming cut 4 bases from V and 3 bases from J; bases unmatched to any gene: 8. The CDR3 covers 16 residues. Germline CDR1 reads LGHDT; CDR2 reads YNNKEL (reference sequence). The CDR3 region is CASSPGGSGGYNEQFF. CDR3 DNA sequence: TGTGCCAGCAGCCCCGGTGGGAGCGGGGGCTACAATGAGCAGTTCTTC.

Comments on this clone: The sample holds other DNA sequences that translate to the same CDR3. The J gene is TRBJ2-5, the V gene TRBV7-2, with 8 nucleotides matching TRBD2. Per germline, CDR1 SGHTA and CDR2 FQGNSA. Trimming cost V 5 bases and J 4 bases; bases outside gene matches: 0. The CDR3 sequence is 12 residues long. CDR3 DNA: TGTGCCAGCAGCCGGGGGGGAGAGACCCAGTACTTC. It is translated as CASSRGGETQYF.

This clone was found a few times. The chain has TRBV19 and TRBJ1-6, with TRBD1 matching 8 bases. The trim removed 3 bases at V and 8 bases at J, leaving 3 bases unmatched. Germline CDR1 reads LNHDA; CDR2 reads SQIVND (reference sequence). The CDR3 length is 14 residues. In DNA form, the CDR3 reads TGTGCCAGTAGTATCACGACAGGGGATTCACCCCTCCACTTT. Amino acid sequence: CASSITTGDSPLHF.

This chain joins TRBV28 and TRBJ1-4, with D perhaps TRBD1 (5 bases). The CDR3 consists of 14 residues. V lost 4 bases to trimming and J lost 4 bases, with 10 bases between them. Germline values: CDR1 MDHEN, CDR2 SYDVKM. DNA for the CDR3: TGTGCCAGCAGTTCCTCGGGACTTAATGAAAAACTGTTTTTT. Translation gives CASSSSGLNEKLFF.

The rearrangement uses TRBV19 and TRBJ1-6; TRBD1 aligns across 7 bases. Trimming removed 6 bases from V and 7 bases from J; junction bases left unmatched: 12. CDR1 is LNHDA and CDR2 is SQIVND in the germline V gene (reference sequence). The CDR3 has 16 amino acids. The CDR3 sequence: CASRMQDGTANSPLHF. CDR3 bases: TGTGCCAGTAGAATGCAAGACGGGACAGCCAATTCACCCCTCCACTTT.

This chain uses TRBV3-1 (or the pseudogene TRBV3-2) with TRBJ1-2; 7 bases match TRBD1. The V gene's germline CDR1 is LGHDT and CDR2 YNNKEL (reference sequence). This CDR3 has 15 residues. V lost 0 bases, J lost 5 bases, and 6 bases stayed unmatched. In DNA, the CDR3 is TGTGCCAGCAGCCAAGAAACCCAGGGGGTTTATGGCTACACCTTC. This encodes CASSQETQGVYGYTF.

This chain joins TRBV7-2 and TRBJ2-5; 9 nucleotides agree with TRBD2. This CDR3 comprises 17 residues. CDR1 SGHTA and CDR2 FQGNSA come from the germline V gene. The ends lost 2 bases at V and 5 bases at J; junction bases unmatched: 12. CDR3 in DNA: TGTGCCAGCAGCTTAAACAGCCCCGGACTAGCGCATGAGACCCAGTACTTC. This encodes CASSLNSPGLAHETQYF.

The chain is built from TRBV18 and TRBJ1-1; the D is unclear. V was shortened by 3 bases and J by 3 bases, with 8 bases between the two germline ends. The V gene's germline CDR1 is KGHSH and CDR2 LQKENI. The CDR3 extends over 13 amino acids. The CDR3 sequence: CASSPQRDTEAFF. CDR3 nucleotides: TGTGCCAGCTCACCTCAGCGGGACACTGAAGCTTTCTTT.

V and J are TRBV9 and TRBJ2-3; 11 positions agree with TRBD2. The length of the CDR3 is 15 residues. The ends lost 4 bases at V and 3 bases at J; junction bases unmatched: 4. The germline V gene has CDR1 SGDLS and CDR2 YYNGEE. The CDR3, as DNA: TGTGCCAGCAGCTTGGGACTAGCGGTGACAGATACGCAGTATTTT. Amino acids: CASSLGLAVTDTQYF.

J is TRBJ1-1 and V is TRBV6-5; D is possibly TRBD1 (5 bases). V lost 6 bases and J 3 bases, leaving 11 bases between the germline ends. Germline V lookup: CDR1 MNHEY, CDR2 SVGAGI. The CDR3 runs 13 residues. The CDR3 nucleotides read TGTGCCAGCAGCCTTGGACACTACACTGAAGCTTTCTTT. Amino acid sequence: CASSLGHYTEAFF.

The CDR3 DNA follows: TGTGCCAGCAGGGCGGGAGGTAACACCGGGGAGCTGTTTTTT. It encodes CASRAGGNTGELFF. The V call is TRBV7-3, the J call TRBJ2-2; 8 bases fit TRBD2. This CDR3 contains 14 residues. The junction had 2 bases not matched to a gene; V was cut back by 6 bases and J by 2 bases. Germline loops: CDR1 SGHTA, CDR2 FQGTGA.

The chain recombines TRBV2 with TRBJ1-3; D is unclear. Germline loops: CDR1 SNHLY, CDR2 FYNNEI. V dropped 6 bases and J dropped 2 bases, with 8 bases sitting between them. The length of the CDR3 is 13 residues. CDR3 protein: CASRTGTGNTIYF. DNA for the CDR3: TGTGCCAGCAGGACCGGGACTGGAAACACCATATATTTT.

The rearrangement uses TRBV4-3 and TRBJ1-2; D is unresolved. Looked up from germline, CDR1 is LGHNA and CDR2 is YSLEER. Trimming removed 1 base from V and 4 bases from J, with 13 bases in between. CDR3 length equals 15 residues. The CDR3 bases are TGCGCCAGCAGCCAAGGAGGCACGAGGTCCTATGGCTACACCTTC. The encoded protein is CASSQGGTRSYGYTF.

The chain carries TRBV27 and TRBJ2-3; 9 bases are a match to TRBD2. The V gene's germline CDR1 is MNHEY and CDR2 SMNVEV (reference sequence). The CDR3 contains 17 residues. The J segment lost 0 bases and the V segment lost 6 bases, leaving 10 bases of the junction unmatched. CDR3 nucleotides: TGTGCCAGCAGCTATAGCGGGAGTGCTTCTAGCACAGATACGCAGTATTTT. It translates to CASSYSGSASSTDTQYF.